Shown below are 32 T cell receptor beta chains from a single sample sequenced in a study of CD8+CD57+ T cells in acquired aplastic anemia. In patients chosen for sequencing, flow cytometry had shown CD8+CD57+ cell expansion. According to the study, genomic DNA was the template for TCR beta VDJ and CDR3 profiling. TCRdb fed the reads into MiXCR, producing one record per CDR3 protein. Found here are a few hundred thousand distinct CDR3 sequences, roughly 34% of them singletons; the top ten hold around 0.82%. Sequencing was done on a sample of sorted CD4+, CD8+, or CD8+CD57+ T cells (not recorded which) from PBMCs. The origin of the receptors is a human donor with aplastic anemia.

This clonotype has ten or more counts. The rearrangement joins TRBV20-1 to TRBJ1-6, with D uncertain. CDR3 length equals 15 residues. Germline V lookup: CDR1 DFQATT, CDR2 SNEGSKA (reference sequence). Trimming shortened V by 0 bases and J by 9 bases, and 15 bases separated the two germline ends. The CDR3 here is CSARDYGSSGSPLHF. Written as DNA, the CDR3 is TGCAGTGCTAGAGATTACGGGTCCAGTGGTTCACCCCTCCACTTT.

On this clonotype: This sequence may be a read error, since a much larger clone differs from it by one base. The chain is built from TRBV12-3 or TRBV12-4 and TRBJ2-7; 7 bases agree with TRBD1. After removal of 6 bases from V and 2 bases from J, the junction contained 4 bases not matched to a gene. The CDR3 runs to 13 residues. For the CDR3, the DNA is TGTGCCAGCAGAAAGACAGGGACCTACGAGCAGTACTTC. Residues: CASRKTGTYEQYF.

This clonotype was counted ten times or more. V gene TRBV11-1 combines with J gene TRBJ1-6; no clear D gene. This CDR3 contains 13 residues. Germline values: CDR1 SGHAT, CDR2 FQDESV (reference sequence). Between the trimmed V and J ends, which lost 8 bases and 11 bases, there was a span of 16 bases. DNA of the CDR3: TGTGCCAGCTCAAAGAGGCCCGGGGCACCCCTCCACTTT. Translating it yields CASSKRPGAPLHF.

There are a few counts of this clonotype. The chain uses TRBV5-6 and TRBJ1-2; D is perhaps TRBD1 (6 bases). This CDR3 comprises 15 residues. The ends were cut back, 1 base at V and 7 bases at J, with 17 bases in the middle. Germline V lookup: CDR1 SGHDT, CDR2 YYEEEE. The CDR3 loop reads CASSLRGDERSGYTF. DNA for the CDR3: TGTGCCAGCAGCTTGAGGGGGGACGAAAGGAGTGGCTACACCTTC.

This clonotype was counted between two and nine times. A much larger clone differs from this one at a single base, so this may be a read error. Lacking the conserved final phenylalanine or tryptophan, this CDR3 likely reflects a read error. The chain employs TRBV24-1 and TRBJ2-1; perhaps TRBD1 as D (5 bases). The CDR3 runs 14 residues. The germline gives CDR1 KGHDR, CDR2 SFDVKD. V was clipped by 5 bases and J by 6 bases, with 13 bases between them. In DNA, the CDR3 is TGTGCCACCAGTGTCCAGGGTGTACTCAATGAGCAGTTCCTC. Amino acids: CATSVQGVLNEQFL.

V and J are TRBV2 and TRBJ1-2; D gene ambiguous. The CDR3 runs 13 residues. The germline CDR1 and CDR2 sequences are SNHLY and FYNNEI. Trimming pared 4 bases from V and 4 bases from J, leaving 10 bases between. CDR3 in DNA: TGTGCCAGCAGTGCTCTGGAATCCTATGGCTACACCTTC. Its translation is CASSALESYGYTF.

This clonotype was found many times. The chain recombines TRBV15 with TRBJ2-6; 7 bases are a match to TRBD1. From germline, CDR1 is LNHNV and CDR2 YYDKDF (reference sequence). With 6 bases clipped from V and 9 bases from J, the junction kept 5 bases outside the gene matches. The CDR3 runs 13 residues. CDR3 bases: TGTGCCACCAGTATAGACAGGGACAACGTCCTGACTTTC. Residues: CATSIDRDNVLTF. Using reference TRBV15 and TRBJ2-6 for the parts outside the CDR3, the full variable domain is DAMVIQNPRYQVTQFGKPVTLSCSQTLNHNVMYWYQQKSSQAPKLLFHYYDKDFNNEADTPDNFQSRRPNTSFCFLDIRSPGLGDTAMYLCATSIDRDNVLTFGAGSRLTVL.

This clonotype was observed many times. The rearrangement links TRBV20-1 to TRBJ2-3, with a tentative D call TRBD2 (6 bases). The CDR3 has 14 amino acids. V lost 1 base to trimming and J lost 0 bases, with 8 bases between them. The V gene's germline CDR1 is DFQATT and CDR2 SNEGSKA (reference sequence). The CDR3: CSARVGTSTDTQYF. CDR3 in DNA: TGCAGTGCTAGAGTGGGGACTAGCACAGATACGCAGTATTTT.

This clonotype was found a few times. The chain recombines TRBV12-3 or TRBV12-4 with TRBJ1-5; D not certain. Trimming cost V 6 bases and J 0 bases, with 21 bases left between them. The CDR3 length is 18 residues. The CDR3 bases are TGTGCCAGCAGCCCAACCTCAGGTTCCCGTAGTAGCAATCAGCCCCAGCATTTT. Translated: CASSPTSGSRSSNQPQHF.

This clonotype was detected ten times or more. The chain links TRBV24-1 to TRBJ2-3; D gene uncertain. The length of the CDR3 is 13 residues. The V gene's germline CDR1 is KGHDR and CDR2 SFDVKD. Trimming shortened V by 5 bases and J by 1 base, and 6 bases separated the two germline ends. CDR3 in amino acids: CATSADGTDTQYF. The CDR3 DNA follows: TGTGCCACCAGTGCAGATGGCACAGATACGCAGTATTTT.

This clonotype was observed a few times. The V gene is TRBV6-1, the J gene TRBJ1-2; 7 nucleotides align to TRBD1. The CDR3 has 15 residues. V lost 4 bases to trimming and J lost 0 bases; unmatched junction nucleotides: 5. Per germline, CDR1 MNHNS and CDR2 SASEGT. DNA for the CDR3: TGTGCCAGCAGTGCGACAGGGACATCTAACTATGGCTACACCTTC. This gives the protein CASSATGTSNYGYTF.

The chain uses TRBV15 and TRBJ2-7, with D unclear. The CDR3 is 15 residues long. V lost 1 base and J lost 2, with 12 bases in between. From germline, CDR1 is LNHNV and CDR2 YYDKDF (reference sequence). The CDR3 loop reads CATSRGALGTYEQYV. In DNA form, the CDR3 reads TGTGCCACCAGCAGAGGCGCCCTTGGGACCTACGAGCAGTACGTC.

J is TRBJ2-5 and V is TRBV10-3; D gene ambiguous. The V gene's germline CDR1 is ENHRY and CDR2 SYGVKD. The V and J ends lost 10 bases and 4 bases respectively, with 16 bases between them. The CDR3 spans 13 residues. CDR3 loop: CASRKSHGETQYF. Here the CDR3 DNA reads TGTGCCAGCCGGAAGTCGCATGGAGAGACCCAGTACTTC.

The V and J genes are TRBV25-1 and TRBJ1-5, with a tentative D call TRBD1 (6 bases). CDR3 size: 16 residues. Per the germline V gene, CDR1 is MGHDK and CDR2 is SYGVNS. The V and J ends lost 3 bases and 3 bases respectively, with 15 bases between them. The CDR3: CASSDSGTKNNQPQHF. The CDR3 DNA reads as TGTGCCAGCAGTGATTCAGGGACAAAAAACAATCAGCCCCAGCATTTT.

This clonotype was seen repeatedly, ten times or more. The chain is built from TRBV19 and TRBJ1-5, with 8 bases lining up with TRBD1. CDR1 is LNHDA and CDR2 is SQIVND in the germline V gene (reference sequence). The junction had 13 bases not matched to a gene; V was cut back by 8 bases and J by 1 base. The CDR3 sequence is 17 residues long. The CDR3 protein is CASYNGPGGPSNQPQHF. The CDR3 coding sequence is TGTGCCAGTTACAATGGGCCAGGGGGCCCGAGCAATCAGCCCCAGCATTTT.

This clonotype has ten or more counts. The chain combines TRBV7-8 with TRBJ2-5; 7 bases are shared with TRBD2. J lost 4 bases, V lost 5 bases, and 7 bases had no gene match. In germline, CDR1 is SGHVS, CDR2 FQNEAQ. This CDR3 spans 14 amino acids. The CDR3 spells CASSTSTSIETQYF. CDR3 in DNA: TGTGCCAGCAGCACTTCGACTAGCATAGAGACCCAGTACTTC.

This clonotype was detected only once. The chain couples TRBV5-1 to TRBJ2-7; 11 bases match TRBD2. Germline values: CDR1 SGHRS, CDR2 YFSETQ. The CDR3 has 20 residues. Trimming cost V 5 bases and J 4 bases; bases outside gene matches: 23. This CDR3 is CASRYSPLAGVLGRGYEQYF. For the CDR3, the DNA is TGCGCCAGCAGGTATTCCCCACTAGCGGGAGTCCTCGGCCGGGGATACGAGCAGTACTTC.

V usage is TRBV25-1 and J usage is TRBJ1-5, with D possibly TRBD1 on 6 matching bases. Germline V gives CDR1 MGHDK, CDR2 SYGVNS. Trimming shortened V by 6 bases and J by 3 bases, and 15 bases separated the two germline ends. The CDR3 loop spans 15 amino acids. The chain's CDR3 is CASRIDRHPNQPQHF. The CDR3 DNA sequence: TGTGCCAGCAGAATCGACAGGCACCCCAATCAGCCCCAGCATTTT.

The CDR3 is CASSLGSGIGIQYF. In DNA form, the CDR3 reads TGTGCCAGCAGCTTAGGTAGCGGGATTGGGATACAGTACTTC. V usage is TRBV7-6 and J usage is TRBJ2-7; 8 bases agree with TRBD2. Germline assignment: CDR1 SGHVS and CDR2 FNYEAQ. V shed 1 base, J shed 10 bases, and the junction held 9 bases outside the gene matches. This CDR3 has 14 amino acids.

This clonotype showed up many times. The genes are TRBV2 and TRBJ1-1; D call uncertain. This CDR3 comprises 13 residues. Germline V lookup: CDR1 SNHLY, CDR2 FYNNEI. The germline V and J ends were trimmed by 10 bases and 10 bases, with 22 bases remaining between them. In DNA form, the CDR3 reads TGTGCCACCGCTGAAAGCACACTGAGTGTAGCTTTCTTT. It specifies CATAESTLSVAFF.

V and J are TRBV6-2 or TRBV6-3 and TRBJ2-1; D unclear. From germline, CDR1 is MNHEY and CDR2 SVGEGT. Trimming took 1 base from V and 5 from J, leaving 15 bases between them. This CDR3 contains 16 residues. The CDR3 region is CASSYYSSRVHNEQFF. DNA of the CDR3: TGTGCCAGCAGTTACTATTCCTCAAGGGTTCACAATGAGCAGTTCTTC.

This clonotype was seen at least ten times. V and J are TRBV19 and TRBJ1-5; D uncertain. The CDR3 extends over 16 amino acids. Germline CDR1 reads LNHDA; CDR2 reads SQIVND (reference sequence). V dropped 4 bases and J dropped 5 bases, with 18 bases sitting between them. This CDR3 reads CASSRLGVSLDQPQHF. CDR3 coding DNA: TGTGCCAGTAGTAGGCTTGGGGTTTCGTTGGATCAGCCCCAGCATTTT.

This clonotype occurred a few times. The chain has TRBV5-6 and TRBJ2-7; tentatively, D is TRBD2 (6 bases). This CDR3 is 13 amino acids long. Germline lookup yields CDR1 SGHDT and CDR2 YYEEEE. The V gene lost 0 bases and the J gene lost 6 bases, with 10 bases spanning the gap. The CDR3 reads CASSLGAAGEQYF. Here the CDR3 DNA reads TGTGCCAGCAGCTTGGGGGCAGCGGGCGAGCAGTACTTC.

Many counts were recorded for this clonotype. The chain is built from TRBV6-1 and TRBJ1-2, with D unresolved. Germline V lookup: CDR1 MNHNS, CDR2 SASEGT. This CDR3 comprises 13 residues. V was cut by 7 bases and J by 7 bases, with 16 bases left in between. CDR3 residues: CASTEVMSAGYTF. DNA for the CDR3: TGTGCCAGCACCGAAGTGATGAGCGCTGGCTACACCTTC.

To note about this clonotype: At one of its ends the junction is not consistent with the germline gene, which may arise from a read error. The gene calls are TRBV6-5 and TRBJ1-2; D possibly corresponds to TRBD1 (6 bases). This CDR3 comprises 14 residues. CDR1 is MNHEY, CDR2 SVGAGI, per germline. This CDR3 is CASSYFGTNFGYTF. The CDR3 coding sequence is TGTGCCAGCAGTTACTTCGGGACAAACTTTGGCTACACCTTC.

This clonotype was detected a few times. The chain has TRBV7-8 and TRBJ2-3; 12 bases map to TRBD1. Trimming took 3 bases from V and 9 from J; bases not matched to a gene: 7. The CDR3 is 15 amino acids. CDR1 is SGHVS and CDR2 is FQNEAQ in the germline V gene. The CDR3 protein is CASSLGQGAQGTQYF. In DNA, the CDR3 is TGTGCCAGCAGCTTGGGACAGGGGGCGCAAGGAACGCAGTATTTT. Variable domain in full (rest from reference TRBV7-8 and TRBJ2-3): GAGVSQSPRYKVAKRGQDVALRCDPISGHVSLFWYQQALGQGPEFLTYFQNEAQLDKSGLPSDRFFAERPEGSVSTLKIQRTQQEDSAVYLCASSLGQGAQGTQYFGPGTRLTVL.

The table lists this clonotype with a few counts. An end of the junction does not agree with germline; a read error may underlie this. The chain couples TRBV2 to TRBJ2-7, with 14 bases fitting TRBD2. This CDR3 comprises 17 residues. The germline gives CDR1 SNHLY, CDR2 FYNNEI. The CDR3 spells CAGRGGTSGSVIYEQYF. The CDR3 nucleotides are TGTGCCGGCAGAGGAGGGACTAGCGGGAGCGTAATCTACGAGCAGTACTTC. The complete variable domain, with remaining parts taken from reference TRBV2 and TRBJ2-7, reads EPEVTQTPSHQVTQMGQEVILRCVPISNHLYFYWYRQILGQKVEFLVSFYNNEISEKSEIFDDQFSVERPDGSNFTLKIRSTKLEDSAMYFCAGRGGTSGSVIYEQYFGPGTRLTVT.

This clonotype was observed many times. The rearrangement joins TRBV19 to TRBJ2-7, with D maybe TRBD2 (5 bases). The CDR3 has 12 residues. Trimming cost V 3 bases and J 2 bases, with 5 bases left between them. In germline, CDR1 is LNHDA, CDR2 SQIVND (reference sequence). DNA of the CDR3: TGTGCCAGTAGTATCGGGGCCTACGAGCAGTACTTC. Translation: CASSIGAYEQYF.

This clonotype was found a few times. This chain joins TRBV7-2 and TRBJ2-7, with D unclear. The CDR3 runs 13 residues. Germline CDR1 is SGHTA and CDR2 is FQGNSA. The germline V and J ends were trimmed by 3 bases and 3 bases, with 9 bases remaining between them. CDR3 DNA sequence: TGTGCCAGCAGCTTCGCTTTTAACTACGAGCAGTACTTC. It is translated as CASSFAFNYEQYF.

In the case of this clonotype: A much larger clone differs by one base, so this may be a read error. The CDR3: CASSSGTYGYTF. DNA for the CDR3: TGCGCCAGCAGCTCCGGCACCTATGGCTACACCTTC. The genes are TRBV5-1 and TRBJ1-2; D not resolved. The CDR3 length is 12 residues. Germline values: CDR1 SGHRS, CDR2 YFSETQ. V was clipped by 3 bases and J by 4 bases, with 7 bases between them.

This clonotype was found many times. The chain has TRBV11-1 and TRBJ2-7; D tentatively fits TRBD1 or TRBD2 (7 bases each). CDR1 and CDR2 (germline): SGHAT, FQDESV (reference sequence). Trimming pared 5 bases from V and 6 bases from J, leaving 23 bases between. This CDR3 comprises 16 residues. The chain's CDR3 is CASSPGGGGARAEQYF. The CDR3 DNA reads TGTGCCAGCAGCCCGGGGGGAGGGGGCGCGAGGGCCGAGCAGTACTTC.

CDR3 region: CASSRSGRDTGELFF. The CDR3 coding sequence is TGTGCCAGCAGCCGTAGCGGGAGGGACACCGGGGAGCTGTTTTTT. V is TRBV12-3 or TRBV12-4 and J is TRBJ2-2, with 11 bases identical to TRBD2. The CDR3 is 15 amino acids. V lost 6 bases to trimming and J lost 3 bases; unmatched junction nucleotides: 3.